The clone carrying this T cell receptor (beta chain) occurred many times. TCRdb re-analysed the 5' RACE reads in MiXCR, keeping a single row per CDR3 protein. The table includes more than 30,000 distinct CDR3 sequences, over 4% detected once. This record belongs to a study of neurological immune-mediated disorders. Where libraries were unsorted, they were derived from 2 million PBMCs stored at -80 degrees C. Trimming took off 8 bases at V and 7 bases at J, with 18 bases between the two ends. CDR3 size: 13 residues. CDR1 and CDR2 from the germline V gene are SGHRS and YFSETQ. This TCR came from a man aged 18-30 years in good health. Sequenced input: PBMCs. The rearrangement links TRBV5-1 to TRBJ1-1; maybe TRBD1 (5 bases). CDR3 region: CASKPGRNIEAFF. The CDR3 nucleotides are TGCGCCAGTAAGCCGGGACGCAATATTGAAGCTTTCTTT.